Below are 15 T cell receptor beta chains sequenced from a single sample in a study of beta chain features in type 1 diabetes. Reverse transcription of all isolated RNA meant that expressed TCRB transcripts were sequenced. The repertoire was sequenced with immunoSEQ multiplex PCR; TCRdb's copy has only in-frame clones and lacks some. The data contain 350,000 to 450,000 clones, approximately 15% of them singletons. Sequences were obtained from naive CD4+ T cells from blood. The receptors here all came from a man aged 25 to 40 in good health.

The rearrangement uses TRBV4-1 and TRBJ2-7, with 9 nucleotides matching TRBD1. CDR3 length: 16 residues. Germline CDR1 reads MGHRA; CDR2 reads YSYEKL. V gave up 5 bases and J gave up 4 bases; unmatched junction bases: 12. CDR3 residues: CASSTPGQGNWYEQYF. DNA for the CDR3: TGCGCCAGCAGCACCCCCGGACAGGGGAATTGGTACGAGCAGTACTTC.

The V and J genes are TRBV2 and TRBJ2-7, with a possible D match to TRBD1 (6 bases). The CDR3 has 15 amino acids. The germline V gene has CDR1 SNHLY and CDR2 FYNNEI. The V end was cut by 6 bases, the J end by 1 base, with 16 bases between. The CDR3 here is CASSFTRTVSYEQYF. CDR3 coding DNA: TGTGCCAGCAGCTTTACGAGGACAGTATCCTACGAGCAGTACTTC.

This chain links TRBV6-5 with TRBJ2-3, with D unresolved. The CDR3 consists of 16 residues. CDR1 MNHEY and CDR2 SVGAGI come from the germline V gene. The V end lost 0 bases, the J end lost 0 bases, and 10 bases lay between the germline ends. CDR3 loop: CASSYSSGVSTDTQYF. DNA for the CDR3: TGTGCCAGCAGTTACTCTTCCGGCGTAAGCACAGATACGCAGTATTTT.

This chain links TRBV6-5 with TRBJ2-3; 7 bases match TRBD2. V shed 9 bases and J 3 bases; nucleotides not matched to a gene: 3. The germline CDR1 and CDR2 sequences are MNHEY and SVGAGI. The CDR3 has 12 amino acids. The CDR3: CASMGGTDTQYF. The CDR3 DNA sequence: TGTGCCAGTATGGGGGGGACAGATACGCAGTATTTT.

The J gene is TRBJ1-2, the V gene TRBV4-3; no reliable D call. Germline V CDR1 and CDR2: LGHNA, YSLEER. This CDR3 has 13 residues. V was cut by 2 bases and J by 2 bases, with 6 bases left in between. The CDR3 coding sequence is TGCGCCAGCAGCCAAATAACGAACTATGGCTACACCTTC. Translated, it gives CASSQITNYGYTF.

This chain connects TRBV5-6 to TRBJ2-1, with 7 bases fitting TRBD2. The CDR3 has 16 residues. The V gene end was trimmed by 0 bases and the J gene end by 4 bases; junction bases not matched to a gene: 7. Per germline, CDR1 SGHDT and CDR2 YYEEEE. This CDR3 is CASSLAASGGYNEQFF. In DNA form, the CDR3 reads TGTGCCAGCAGCTTGGCCGCTAGCGGAGGGTACAATGAGCAGTTCTTC.

The chain employs TRBV6-6 and TRBJ2-5; D may be TRBD2 (5 bases). V was trimmed by 5 bases and J by 3 bases, leaving 16 bases between them. CDR3 length: 15 residues. Looked up from germline, CDR1 is MNHNY and CDR2 is SVGAGI (reference sequence). The CDR3 coding sequence is TGTGCCAGCAGTACACATACTAGTTTCGAAGAGACCCAGTACTTC. Translation: CASSTHTSFEETQYF.

This chain joins TRBV11-1 and TRBJ2-3; D is perhaps TRBD2 (6 bases). Trimming left V 5 bases short and J 6 bases short, with 15 bases between. CDR3 size: 14 residues. Per the germline V gene, CDR1 is SGHAT and CDR2 is FQDESV (reference sequence). CDR3 nucleotides: TGTGCCAGCAGCCGACCACGGGAGCTGGATACGCAGTATTTT. Translation gives CASSRPRELDTQYF.

This clone was found a few times. The V gene is TRBV9, the J gene TRBJ1-1; TRBD1 is a possible D gene (6 bases). Deletions cut 2 bases from V and 1 base from J, with 9 bases between. This CDR3 region has 14 residues. Germline V gene lookup returns CDR1 SGDLS and CDR2 YYNGEE. The CDR3 DNA sequence: TGTGCCAGCAGCGTCCTACAGGGGAACACTGAAGCTTTCTTT. This translates into CASSVLQGNTEAFF.

The chain uses TRBV29-1 and TRBJ2-2, with 8 bases identical to TRBD2. Per the germline V gene, CDR1 is SQVTM and CDR2 is ANQGSEA. The CDR3 consists of 17 residues. In DNA, the CDR3 is TGCAGGCGGCGGGTCTGCCCACTAGCGGAAAACACCGGGGAGCTGTTTTTT. Translation: CRRRVCPLAENTGELFF.

This clone was detected a few times. The CDR3 region is CASWGQGGYEQYV. The CDR3 nucleotides read TGTGCCAGCTGGGGACAGGGAGGCTACGAGCAGTACGTC. The rearrangement joins TRBV2 to TRBJ2-7; 9 bases map to TRBD1. The length of the CDR3 is 13 residues. Germline V CDR1 and CDR2: SNHLY, FYNNEI. V lost 8 bases to trimming and J lost 3 bases; unmatched junction nucleotides: 5.

The rearrangement uses TRBV9 and TRBJ2-7; D is unclear. Per the germline V gene, CDR1 is SGDLS and CDR2 is YYNGEE. Trimming stripped 7 bases from V and 5 bases from J, with 10 bases between. CDR3 size: 11 residues. In nucleotides, the CDR3 is TGTGCCAGCCCTGATCCCCACGAGCAGTACGTC. It encodes CASPDPHEQYV.

Worth noting for this clone: An end of the junction differs from the germline gene, which may be a read error. The V call is TRBV7-2, the J call TRBJ2-4; D is perhaps TRBD1 (6 bases). Germline assignment: CDR1 SGHTA and CDR2 FQGNSA. The length of the CDR3 is 14 residues. CDR3 nucleotides: TGTGCCAGCAGCTCCTCGACAGGAACCCCGGTGCCGGACTTC. It codes for CASSSSTGTPVPDF.

The rearrangement links TRBV15 to TRBJ2-5, with 8 bases aligning to TRBD2. CDR1 and CDR2 from the germline V gene are LNHNV and YYDKDF (reference sequence). This CDR3 is 15 amino acids long. V lost 0 bases and J lost 8; bases outside the gene matches: 8. In nucleotides, the CDR3 is TGTGCCACCAGCAGAGATGTGAGACTAGCGAGTACCCAGTACTTC. Residues: CATSRDVRLASTQYF.

This clone was observed a handful of times. The V gene is TRBV7-9, the J gene TRBJ1-3; D is uncertain. Germline CDR1 and CDR2: SEHNR and FQNEAQ (reference sequence). V was shortened by 8 bases and J by 2 bases, with 13 bases between the two germline ends. The CDR3 runs to 14 residues. This CDR3 is CASRRADAGNTIYF. As DNA, the CDR3 is TGTGCCAGCCGTAGGGCAGACGCTGGAAACACCATATATTTT.